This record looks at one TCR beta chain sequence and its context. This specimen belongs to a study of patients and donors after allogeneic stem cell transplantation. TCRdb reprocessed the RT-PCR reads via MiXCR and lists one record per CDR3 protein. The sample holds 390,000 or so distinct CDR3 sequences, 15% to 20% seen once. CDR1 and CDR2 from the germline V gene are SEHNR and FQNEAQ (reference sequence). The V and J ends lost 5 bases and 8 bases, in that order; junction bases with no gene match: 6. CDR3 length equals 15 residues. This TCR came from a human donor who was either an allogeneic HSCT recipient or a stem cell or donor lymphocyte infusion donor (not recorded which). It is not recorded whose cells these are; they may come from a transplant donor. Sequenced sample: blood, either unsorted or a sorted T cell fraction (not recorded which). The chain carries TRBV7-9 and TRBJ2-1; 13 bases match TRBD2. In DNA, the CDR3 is TGTGCCAGCAGCACCGGGACTAGCGGGAATCATGAGCAGTTCTTC. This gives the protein CASSTGTSGNHEQFF. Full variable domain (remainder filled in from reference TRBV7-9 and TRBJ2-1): DTGVSQNPRHKITKRGQNVTFRCDPISEHNRLYWYRQTLGQGPEFLTYFQNEAQLEKSRLLSDRFSAERPKGSFSTLEIQRTEQGDSAMYLCASSTGTSGNHEQFFGPGTRLTVL.